This T cell receptor beta chain originates from a study of blood T cell repertoires in COVID-19. Repertoires were generated with immunoSEQ multiplex PCR, while TCRdb's copy carries only in-frame clones and drops some. The data contain about 200,000 clones, around 84% of them seen just once; the ten biggest clones take up about 5%. V was cut by 1 base and J by 2 bases, with 10 bases left in between. Germline values: CDR1 MNHEY, CDR2 SMNVEV (reference sequence). This CDR3 contains 15 residues. This TCR was recovered from a woman aged 80 or over with acute or convalescent COVID-19. The sequenced material came from peripheral blood. This chain uses TRBV27 with TRBJ2-3; D is perhaps TRBD1 (5 bases). The DNA of the CDR3 is TGTGCCAGCAGTTTATTCAGGGCTAACACAGATACGCAGTATTTT. This gives the protein CASSLFRANTDTQYF.